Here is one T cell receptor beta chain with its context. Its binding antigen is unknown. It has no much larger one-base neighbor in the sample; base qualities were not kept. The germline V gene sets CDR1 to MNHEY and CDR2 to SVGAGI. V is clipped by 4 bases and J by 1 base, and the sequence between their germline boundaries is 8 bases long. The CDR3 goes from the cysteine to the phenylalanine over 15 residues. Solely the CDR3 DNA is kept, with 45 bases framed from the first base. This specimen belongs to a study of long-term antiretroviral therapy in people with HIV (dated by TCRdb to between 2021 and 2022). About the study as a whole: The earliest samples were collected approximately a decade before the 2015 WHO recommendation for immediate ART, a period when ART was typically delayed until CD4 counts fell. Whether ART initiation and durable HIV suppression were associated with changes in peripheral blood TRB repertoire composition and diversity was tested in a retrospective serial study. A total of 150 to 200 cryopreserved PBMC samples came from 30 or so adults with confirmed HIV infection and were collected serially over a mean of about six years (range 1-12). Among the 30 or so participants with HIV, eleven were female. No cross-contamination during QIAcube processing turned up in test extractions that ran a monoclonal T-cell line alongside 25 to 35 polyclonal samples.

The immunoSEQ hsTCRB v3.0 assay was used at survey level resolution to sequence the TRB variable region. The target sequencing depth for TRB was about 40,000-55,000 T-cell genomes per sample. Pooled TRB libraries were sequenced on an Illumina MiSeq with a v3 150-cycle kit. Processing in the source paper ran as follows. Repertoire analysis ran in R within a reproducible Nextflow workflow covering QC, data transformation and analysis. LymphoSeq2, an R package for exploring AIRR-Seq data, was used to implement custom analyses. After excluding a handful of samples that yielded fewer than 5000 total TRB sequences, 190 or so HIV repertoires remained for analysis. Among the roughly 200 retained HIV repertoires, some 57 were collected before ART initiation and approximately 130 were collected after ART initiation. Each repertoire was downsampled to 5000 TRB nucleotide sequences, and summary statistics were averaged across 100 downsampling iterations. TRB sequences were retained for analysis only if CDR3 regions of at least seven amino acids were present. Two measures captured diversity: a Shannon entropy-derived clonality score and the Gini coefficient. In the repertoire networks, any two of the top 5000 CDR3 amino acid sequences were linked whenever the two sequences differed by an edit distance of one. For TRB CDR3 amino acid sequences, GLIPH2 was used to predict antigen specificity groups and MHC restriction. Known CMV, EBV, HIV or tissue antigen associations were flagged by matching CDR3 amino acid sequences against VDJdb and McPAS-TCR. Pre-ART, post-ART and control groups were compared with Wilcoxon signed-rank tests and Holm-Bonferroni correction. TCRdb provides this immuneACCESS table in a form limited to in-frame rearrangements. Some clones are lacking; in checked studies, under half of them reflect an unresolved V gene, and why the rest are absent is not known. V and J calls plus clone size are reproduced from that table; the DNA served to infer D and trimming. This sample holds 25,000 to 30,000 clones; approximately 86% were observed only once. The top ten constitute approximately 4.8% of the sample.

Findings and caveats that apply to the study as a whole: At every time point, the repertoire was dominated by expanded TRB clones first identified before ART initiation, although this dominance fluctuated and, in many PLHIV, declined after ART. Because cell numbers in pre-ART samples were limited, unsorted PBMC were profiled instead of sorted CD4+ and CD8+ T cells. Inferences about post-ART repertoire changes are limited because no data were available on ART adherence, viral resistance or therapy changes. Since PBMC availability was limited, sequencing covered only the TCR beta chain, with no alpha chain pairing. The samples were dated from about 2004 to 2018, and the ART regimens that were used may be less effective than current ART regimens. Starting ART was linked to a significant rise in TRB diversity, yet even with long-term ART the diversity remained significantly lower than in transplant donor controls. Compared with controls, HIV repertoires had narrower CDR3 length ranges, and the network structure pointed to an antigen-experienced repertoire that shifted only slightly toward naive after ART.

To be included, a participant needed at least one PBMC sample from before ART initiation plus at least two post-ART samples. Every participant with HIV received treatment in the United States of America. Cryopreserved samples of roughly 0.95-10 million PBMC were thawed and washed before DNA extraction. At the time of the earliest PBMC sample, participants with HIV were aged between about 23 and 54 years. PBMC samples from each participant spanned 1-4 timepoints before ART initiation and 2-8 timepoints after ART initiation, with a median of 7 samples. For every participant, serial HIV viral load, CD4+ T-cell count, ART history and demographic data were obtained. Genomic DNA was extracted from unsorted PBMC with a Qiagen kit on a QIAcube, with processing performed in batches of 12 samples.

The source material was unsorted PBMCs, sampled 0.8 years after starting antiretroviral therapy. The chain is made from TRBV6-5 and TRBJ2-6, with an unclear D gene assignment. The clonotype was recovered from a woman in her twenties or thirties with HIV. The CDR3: CASSFRWSGANVLTF. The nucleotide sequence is TGTGCCAGCAGTTTCCGATGGTCTGGGGCCAACGTCCTGACTTTC.